The T cell receptor (beta chain) under discussion was sequenced for a study of cytomegalovirus exposure and HLA in healthy donors. General observations from the study: Reports described diagnosis of cytomegalovirus status by the classifier as highly specific and sensitive. Among TCR beta chains of equal frequency, HLA-associated ones were more clonally expanded in a later analysis. In vitro, a few CMV-associated chains proved specific for CMV antigens. TCR beta V segments were, for the most part, productive about 87% or about 30% of the time in an earlier analysis.

It was with 60 Vbeta and 13 Jbeta primers that the PCR ran. Method: immunoSEQ multiplex PCR; TCRdb's copy keeps in-frame clones and lacks some. The sample records 90,000 to 100,000 clones, more than 70% being singletons. CDR3 size: 15 residues. Losses at the gene ends were 5 bases for V and 7 bases for J; bases not matched to a gene: 6. Germline CDR1 SGHTA, CDR2 FQGNSA. This clone was found a few times. Its cognate antigen is unknown. The TCR was taken from a female donor in good health and CMV-seronegative. V and J are TRBV7-2 and TRBJ1-6; 9 positions agree with TRBD1. Material for sequencing was PBMCs. CDR3 nucleotides: TGTGCCAGCAGCCCAAACAGGGGGCTGAATTCACCCCTCCACTTT. This codes for CASSPNRGLNSPLHF.